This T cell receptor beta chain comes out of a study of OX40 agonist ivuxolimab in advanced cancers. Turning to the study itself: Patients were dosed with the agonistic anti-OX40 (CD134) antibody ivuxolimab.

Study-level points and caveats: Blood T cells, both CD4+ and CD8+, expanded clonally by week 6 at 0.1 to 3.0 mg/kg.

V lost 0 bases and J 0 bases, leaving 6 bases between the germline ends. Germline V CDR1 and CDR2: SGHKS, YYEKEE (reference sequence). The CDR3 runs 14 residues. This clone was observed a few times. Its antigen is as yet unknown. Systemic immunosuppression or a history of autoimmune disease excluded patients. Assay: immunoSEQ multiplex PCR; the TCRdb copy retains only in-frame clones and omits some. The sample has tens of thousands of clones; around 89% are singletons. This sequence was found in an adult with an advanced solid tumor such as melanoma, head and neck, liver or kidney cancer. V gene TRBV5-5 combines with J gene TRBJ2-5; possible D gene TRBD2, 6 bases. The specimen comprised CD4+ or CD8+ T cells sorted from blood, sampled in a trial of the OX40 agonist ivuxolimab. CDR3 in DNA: TGTGCCAGCAGCTTGGCTAGCGACCAAGAGACCCAGTACTTC. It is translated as CASSLASDQETQYF.